The 13 T cell receptor beta chains listed next were all sequenced from one sample in a study of monozygotic twins with inflammatory bowel disease. With the 5' RACE reads reprocessed, TCRdb shows one record per CDR3 protein and no DNA. Its clone listing holds 400,000 or so distinct CDR3 sequences. Sequences were obtained from blood. The origin of the receptors is a human donor with ulcerative colitis or Crohn's disease, or a healthy co-twin of an affected twin (not recorded which).

The rearrangement links TRBV10-3 to TRBJ2-1; the D call from TCRdb, TRBD2, cannot be confirmed without DNA. The length of the CDR3 is 15 residues. From germline, CDR1 is ENHRY and CDR2 SYGVKD. CDR3 protein: CAIRDPGLKGNEQFF.

The chain recombines TRBV20-1 with TRBJ1-2; there is no DNA to check the TCRdb D call of TRBD1. This CDR3 has 14 amino acids. In germline, CDR1 is DFQATT, CDR2 SNEGSKA (reference sequence). The CDR3 protein is CSAGGPATGLGYTF.

The chain is built from TRBV7-2 and TRBJ1-3; the D call from TCRdb, TRBD1, cannot be confirmed without DNA. Looked up from germline, CDR1 is SGHTA and CDR2 is FQGNSA. The CDR3 totals 15 residues. The CDR3 sequence: CASTRFPAAGNTIYF.

The genes are TRBV11-2 and TRBJ1-2. The CDR3 length is 14 residues. Germline V lookup: CDR1 SGHAT, CDR2 FQNNGV. Here the CDR3 reads CASSFDRANYGYTF. Variable domain in full (rest from reference TRBV11-2 and TRBJ1-2): EAGVAQSPRYKIIEKRQSVAFWCNPISGHATLYWYQQILGQGPKLLIQFQNNGVVDDSQLPKDRFSAERLKGVDSTLKIQPAKLEDSAVYLCASSFDRANYGYTFGSGTRLTVV.

V is TRBV7-2 and J is TRBJ1-1. Germline CDR1 and CDR2: SGHTA and FQGNSA. The CDR3 length is 13 residues. The CDR3 reads CASSPFLNTEAFF.

The chain has TRBV5-1 and TRBJ2-1; the TCRdb call, TRBD1, lacks DNA for checking. Germline-derived CDR1 and CDR2 are SGHRS and YFSETQ. CDR3 length: 15 residues. The CDR3 here is CASSLGGQGINEQFF.

The rearrangement joins TRBV7-9 to TRBJ2-1; TCRdb's D call of TRBD1 is untestable without DNA. CDR3 length: 15 residues. Germline V CDR1 and CDR2: SEHNR, FQNEAQ (reference sequence). The CDR3 protein is CASSTTGGGYNEQFF.

This sequence joins TRBV7-2 and TRBJ1-2; TCRdb proposes TRBD1, but this gene call is untestable without DNA. Germline CDR1 and CDR2: SGHTA and FQGNSA. CDR3 size: 13 residues. This CDR3 is CASSPTASNGYTF.

V is TRBV5-1 and J is TRBJ2-3; checking the TCRdb D call of TRBD2 is not possible without DNA. The germline gives CDR1 SGHRS, CDR2 YFSETQ. The CDR3 runs 15 residues. The CDR3 region is CASSPGTPAVGTQYF. The full variable domain, with the rest looked up from reference TRBV5-1 and TRBJ2-3, is KAGVTQTPRYLIKTRGQQVTLSCSPISGHRSVSWYQQTPGQGLQFLFEYFSETQRNKGNFPGRFSGRQFSNSRSEMNVSTLELGDSALYLCASSPGTPAVGTQYFGPGTRLTVL.

The chain carries TRBV19 and TRBJ2-1. The CDR3 is 13 residues long. The germline gives CDR1 LNHDA, CDR2 SQIVND (reference sequence). The CDR3 sequence is CASTTVNRNEQFF.

The chain combines TRBV20-1 with TRBJ1-5; TCRdb gives TRBD1 as the D gene, but with no DNA this cannot be confirmed. The CDR3 consists of 14 residues. The germline V gene has CDR1 DFQATT and CDR2 SNEGSKA (reference sequence). CDR3 region: CSARAGTGGQPQHF.

The chain uses TRBV5-1 and TRBJ2-1. The CDR3 runs to 11 residues. CDR1 SGHRS and CDR2 YFSETQ come from the germline V gene. CDR3 amino acids: CASSWGREQFF. Drawing the rest from reference TRBV5-1 and TRBJ2-1, the complete variable domain is KAGVTQTPRYLIKTRGQQVTLSCSPISGHRSVSWYQQTPGQGLQFLFEYFSETQRNKGNFPGRFSGRQFSNSRSEMNVSTLELGDSALYLCASSWGREQFFGPGTRLTVL.

The chain couples TRBV14 to TRBJ1-2. The CDR3 contains 13 residues. The germline V gene has CDR1 SGHDN and CDR2 FVKESK. The CDR3 spells CASSQETDYGYTF.